Listed here is a single T cell receptor beta chain. The antigen is undetermined. Stated time point: patch test 3, about 24 weeks after DPC sensitization. Sample treatment: therapeutic diphenylcyclopropenone sensitization with weekly scalp DPC. Sample donors consisted of patients with alopecia, aged 18 to 70 years, who were suitable for DPC. These data originate in a study of human T cells and chemical hapten exposure. Study-level results: With regard to DPC sensitization, TCRs above 1 in 1000 frequency did not change.

From germline, CDR1 is SQVTM and CDR2 ANQGSEA. The CDR3 is 13 amino acids. V lost 6 bases to trimming and J lost 4 bases, with 13 bases between them. Original handling: Samples held a median of approximately 96,000 TCRs, range about 20,000–700,000. MiXCR was run by TCRdb on the RACE reads, yielding one entry per CDR3 protein. TCRdb's processing, not the authors' own work, is the source of the V and J calls. Here the sample spans about 190,000 distinct CDR3 sequences, 24% being singletons. The material was whole blood, obtained in connection with sensitization to the hapten diphenylcyclopropenone (DPC). The V and J genes are TRBV29-1 and TRBJ2-1; D is tentatively TRBD1 or TRBD2 (5 bases each). The receptor was isolated from a woman aged 40 to 55 with alopecia areata. Some clones in this sample may be carry-over from other donors' samples. Here the CDR3 reads CSVAPGPYNEQFF. CDR3 in DNA: TGCAGCGTCGCGCCGGGACCGTACAATGAGCAGTTCTTC.